This TCR beta chain is from a study of T cell clonotyping in hematopoietic cell transplantation. General study points: Pathologically expanded recipient clonotypes increased progressively from day 30 to day 180 as diversity fell. No sorting was done, leaving CD4 and CD8 contributions mixed.

Generated by immunoSEQ multiplex PCR, the TCRdb table keeps only in-frame clones and is missing some. This sample has approximately 5,700 clones, with around 81% found just once. The CDR3 totals 15 residues. Germline V gives CDR1 SGHVS, CDR2 FNYEAQ. The V segment lost 1 base and the J segment 4 bases; nucleotides outside the gene matches: 5. As to this clone: Its antigen remains unknown.

The sequence derives from a male patient between 55 and 70 years old who had an allogeneic stem cell transplant, so T cells may come from the graft donor. Some clones in this sample may be carry-over from other donors' samples. Sequenced material: peripheral blood mononuclear cells, taken 100 days after allogeneic stem cell transplant. The chain joins TRBV7-6 to TRBJ2-7; 9 bases match TRBD1. The CDR3 DNA is TGTGCCAGCAGCTTAGAAGTGGGACAGGGTTACGAGCAGTACTTC. Protein sequence: CASSLEVGQGYEQYF.